The rows below give T cell receptor beta chains drawn from one sample of a study of CD8+CD57+ T cells in acquired aplastic anemia. TCRdb reanalysed the reads using MiXCR and keeps one entry per CDR3 protein. The sample gives roughly 200,000 distinct CDR3 sequences, approximately 60% of which show up once; 25% to 30% is in the top ten. Sequencing was carried out using sorted CD4+, CD8+, or CD8+CD57+ T cells (not recorded which) from PBMCs. The receptors here all came from a human donor in good health. Each CDR3 is given with its conserved first and last residue. The D gene is left open where the match is weak. Clone size is shown for a subset of rows, as once, few, many or a class of expanded clone.

TRBV12-3/TRBV12-4	.	TRBJ1-2	.	CARDPAEDHYGYTF	TGTGCTAGAGATCCGGCAGAAGATCACTATGGCTACACCTTC
TRBV5-5	.	TRBJ2-1	many	CASSPEIYNEQFF	TGTGCCAGCAGCCCAGAAATTTACAATGAGCAGTTCTTC
TRBV29-1	.	TRBJ1-1	.	CSVENRGEAFF	TGCAGCGTTGAGAACCGGGGTGAAGCTTTCTTT
TRBV10-3	TRBD1	TRBJ1-5	.	CATGQGNNQPQHF	TGTGCCACCGGACAGGGCAACAATCAGCCCCAGCATTTT
TRBV20-1	.	TRBJ2-7	.	CSARGRGAEQYF	TGCAGTGCTAGAGGGAGGGGCGCCGAGCAGTACTTC
TRBV20-1	.	TRBJ2-5	many	CSARVFGLPNYQETQYF	TGCAGTGCTAGAGTTTTTGGACTTCCTAATTACCAAGAGACCCAGTACTTC
TRBV7-8	TRBD2	TRBJ2-7	many	CASSSSGGGYEQYF	TGTGCCAGCAGCTCTAGCGGGGGCGGGTACGAGCAGTACTTC
TRBV12-5	TRBD2	TRBJ2-2	.	CASGMGGSGTGELFF	TGTGCTAGTGGCATGGGGGGGTCGGGCACCGGGGAGCTGTTTTTT
TRBV7-3	.	TRBJ1-1	.	CASSLADANTEAFF	TGTGCCAGCAGCTTGGCAGATGCGAACACTGAAGCTTTCTTT
TRBV7-7	TRBD1	TRBJ2-7	.	CASSPRDRSYEQYF	TGTGCTAGCAGCCCCCGGGACAGGAGCTACGAGCAGTACTTC
TRBV24-1	.	TRBJ1-5	.	CASEGGSNQPQHF	TGTGCCTCTGAAGGGGGGAGCAATCAGCCCCAGCATTTT
TRBV7-2	.	TRBJ1-2	few	CASSLVPGAAGYTF	TGTGCCAGCAGTCTAGTCCCGGGGGCAGCTGGCTACACCTTC
TRBV15	.	TRBJ2-2	.	CATSRRGPGELFF	TGTGCCACCAGCAGGCGGGGTCCCGGGGAGCTGTTTTTT
TRBV9	.	TRBJ2-1	.	CASSVRYRAYNEQFF	TGTGCCAGCAGCGTCCGATACCGGGCCTACAATGAGCAGTTCTTC
TRBV7-9	.	TRBJ1-6	.	CASSQDGWASPLHF	TGTGCCAGCAGCCAGGACGGTTGGGCTTCACCCCTCCACTTT
TRBV10-3	.	TRBJ2-1	.	CAISEGRVYNEQFF	TGTGCCATCAGTGAGGGCAGGGTCTACAATGAGCAGTTCTTC
TRBV7-3	.	TRBJ2-3	.	CASSLMVGSTDTQYF	TGTGCCAGCAGCTTAATGGTCGGGAGCACAGATACGCAGTATTTT
TRBV6-6	.	TRBJ2-7	.	CASSYIGGEQYF	TGTGCCAGCAGTTACATTGGGGGCGAGCAGTACTTC
TRBV6-1	TRBD2	TRBJ2-1	.	CASIRGDYNEQFF	TGTGCCAGCATCCGGGGGGACTACAATGAGCAGTTCTTC
TRBV20-1	.	TRBJ2-2	.	CSAPTGELFF	TGCAGTGCCCCTACCGGGGAGCTGTTTTTT
TRBV28	.	TRBJ1-1	few	CASSFVRDTEAFF	TGTGCCAGCAGTTTTGTCAGGGATACTGAAGCTTTCTTT
TRBV15	.	TRBJ1-6	.	CATSRDSDSPSPLHF	TGTGCCACCAGCAGAGATTCGGACAGCCCTTCACCCCTCCACTTT
TRBV2	TRBD1	TRBJ2-1	.	CASSEGQILYNEQFF	TGTGCCAGCAGTGAGGGACAGATCCTCTACAATGAGCAGTTCTTC
TRBV7-9	.	TRBJ1-1	many	CASSPGMGDTEAFF	TGTGCCAGCAGCCCAGGGATGGGGGACACTGAAGCTTTCTTT
TRBV20-1	.	TRBJ2-7	few	CSARDPGVSSYEQYF	TGCAGTGCTAGAGATCCAGGGGTGAGCTCCTACGAGCAGTACTTC
TRBV15	.	TRBJ2-3	many	CATSREAGGGTDTQYF	TGTGCCACCAGCAGAGAGGCAGGTGGGGGCACAGATACGCAGTATTTT
TRBV12-3/TRBV12-4	.	TRBJ1-1	.	CASSLGEANTEAFF	TGTGCCAGCAGTTTAGGGGAGGCGAACACTGAAGCTTTCTTT
TRBV16	.	TRBJ1-5	.	CASSPQGVEPQHF	TGTGCCAGCAGCCCACAGGGTGTGGAGCCCCAGCATTTT
TRBV7-9	TRBD2	TRBJ2-1	.	CASSLGGGVGYNEQFF	TGTGCCAGCAGCCTCGGCGGGGGGGTCGGATACAATGAGCAGTTCTTC
TRBV7-3	.	TRBJ1-1	.	CASSLGAGHLNTEAFF	TGTGCCAGCAGTCTGGGGGCAGGGCACTTGAACACTGAAGCTTTCTTT
TRBV24-1	TRBD1	TRBJ1-2	.	CATSDHGTDYGYTF	TGTGCCACCAGTGATCACGGGACAGACTATGGCTACACCTTC
TRBV20-1	.	TRBJ1-1	few	CSARVPMEGNTEAFF	TGCAGTGCTAGAGTTCCTATGGAGGGGAACACTGAAGCTTTCTTT
TRBV24-1	.	TRBJ1-6	few	CATSDLDITHNSPLHF	TGTGCCACCAGTGACCTTGACATAACTCATAATTCACCCCTCCACTTT
TRBV12-3/TRBV12-4	TRBD1	TRBJ2-2	.	CASSVGQYTGELFF	TGTGCCAGCAGTGTGGGACAGTACACCGGGGAGCTGTTTTTT
TRBV20-1	.	TRBJ2-7	.	CSAPALSSYEQYF	TGCAGTGCTCCGGCGTTGAGCTCCTACGAGCAGTACTTC
TRBV2	TRBD1	TRBJ2-7	.	CASSASGQGYEQYF	TGTGCCAGCAGTGCCTCCGGACAGGGGTACGAGCAGTACTTC
TRBV7-9	.	TRBJ1-4	.	CASSSSWGEGVVF	TGTGCCAGCAGCTCTAGCTGGGGGGAGGGGGTGGTTTTT
TRBV27	.	TRBJ2-1	.	CASMLYNEQFF	TGTGCCAGCATGTTGTACAATGAGCAGTTCTTC
TRBV20-1	.	TRBJ2-7	.	CSARVALEQYF	TGCAGTGCTAGGGTAGCTCTCGAGCAGTACTTC
TRBV7-3	TRBD1	TRBJ2-1	many	CASSLRGTGYNEQFF	TGTGCCAGCAGCTTAAGGGGGACAGGTTACAATGAGCAGTTCTTC
TRBV15	.	TRBJ1-3	.	CATSKTAFSGNTIYF	TGTGCCACCAGCAAGACAGCGTTCTCTGGAAACACCATATATTTT
TRBV10-3	.	TRBJ2-1	.	CAIRRTFSSYNEQFF	TGTGCCATCAGACGGACATTTTCCTCCTACAATGAGCAGTTCTTC
TRBV9	TRBD1	TRBJ2-7	many	CASSVAAGGDYEQYF	TGTGCCAGCAGCGTAGCTGCAGGGGGCGATTACGAGCAGTACTTC
TRBV11-2	.	TRBJ1-6	.	CASSLTVAANSPLHF	TGTGCCAGCAGCTTAACAGTGGCAGCTAATTCACCCCTCCACTTT
TRBV7-2	TRBD1	TRBJ2-3	once	CASSLRQGASGDTQYF	TGTGCCAGCAGCTTGCGACAGGGGGCTTCAGGGGATACGCAGTATTTT
TRBV29-1	.	TRBJ2-1	.	CSVEDLPAHNEQFF	TGCAGCGTTGAAGATCTTCCAGCCCACAATGAGCAGTTCTTC
TRBV5-1	TRBD2	TRBJ2-7	.	CASSLERGGSYEQYF	TGCGCCAGCAGCTTGGAGCGGGGGGGCTCCTACGAGCAGTACTTC
TRBV7-2	.	TRBJ2-7	.	CASSLSRVLAGYEQYF	TGTGCCAGCAGCTTATCCCGGGTCCTAGCAGGGTACGAGCAGTACTTC
TRBV20-1	.	TRBJ2-7	.	CSATGQPGVYEQYF	TGCAGTGCGACCGGACAACCAGGGGTCTACGAGCAGTACTTC
TRBV7-2	.	TRBJ2-1	many	CASSLDISYNEQFF	TGTGCCAGCAGCTTAGATATATCCTACAATGAGCAGTTCTTC
TRBV2	.	TRBJ2-1	.	CASRALRGRGNEQFF	TGTGCCAGCAGAGCCCTAAGGGGACGGGGCAATGAGCAGTTCTTC
TRBV27	.	TRBJ2-1	.	CASSLSLGEQSF	TGTGCCAGCAGTTTATCTCTTGGGGAGCAGTCCTTC
TRBV7-2	TRBD1	TRBJ1-4	.	CASSLPGTGLPQGKLFF	TGTGCCAGCAGCTTACCCGGGACAGGGCTCCCTCAAGGAAAACTGTTTTTT
TRBV25-1	.	TRBJ2-5	.	CASSQQIPETQYF	TGTGCCAGCAGTCAACAGATACCAGAGACCCAGTACTTC
TRBV7-3	.	TRBJ2-3	.	CASSSGGLDTQYF	TGTGCCAGCAGCTCGGGGGGCCTTGATACGCAGTATTTT
TRBV9	.	TRBJ1-1	.	CASSVAGSGDTEAFF	TGTGCCAGCAGCGTGGCCGGGTCAGGGGACACTGAAGCTTTCTTT
TRBV18	TRBD2	TRBJ2-3	.	CASSSLAGGFTDTQYF	TGTGCCAGCTCATCGCTAGCGGGGGGGTTCACAGATACGCAGTATTTT